This T cell receptor (beta chain) originates from a study of shared clonotypes between healthy human individuals (TCRdb year 2020). As for the study more broadly: A few men and a couple of women, aged 18 to 49 years, made up the cohort. Per donor, three plates each were used for CD4 naive and CD4 memory, two for CD8 naive, and one for CD8 memory. The study deeply sequenced blood TCR repertoires of about 5 healthy adults to estimate repertoire size and the extent of clonotype sharing between individuals. Different laboratories and diverse techniques were used to prepare libraries and sequence TCR repertoires, to increase sequencing depth and limit assay-specific biases. Each donor's leukapheresis produced roughly between about 0.8 and 10 billion PBMCs.

Healthy HIV-negative adults with no recently reported acute infections or vaccinations were included as donors. Every donor was a Caucasian adult residing in Nashville, Tennessee, USA. CD4+ T cells were enriched by magnetic negative selection; naive cells were then positively selected on CD45RA, and the negative fraction formed the memory subset. Blood was obtained by leukapheresis, after which PBMCs were separated by Ficoll-Histopaque density gradient centrifugation and cryopreserved in liquid nitrogen vapor phase. Analytical flow cytometry was used to check the purity and quantity of each magnetically sorted T cell population. From each sorted fraction, genomic DNA was isolated and quantified by UV absorbance on a Nanodrop 2000c. The germline V gene encodes CDR1 SGHRS and CDR2 YFSETQ. The V end loses 4 bases and the J end loses 4 bases, and a stretch of 16 bases separates them. The CDR3 goes from the cysteine to the phenylalanine over 15 residues. Only CDR3 DNA is held: 45 bases, read in frame from base 1.

Broader findings and caveats from the paper: About 5% of naive CD4, 3.5% of naive CD8, around 2.3% of memory CD4, and about 0.4% of memory CD8 clonotypes were shared across a handful of donors. Higher generation probabilities were observed for clonotypes shared by all four sorted-subset donors than for non-shared clonotypes. Naive subsets generally had larger estimated clonotype richness than memory subsets did. Pairwise subsampling led to the expectation that sequencing depth would affect the degree of clonotype sharing among donors. Incomplete sequencing was indicated by rarefaction of sorted-subset datasets, despite the large sequencing depth. Because the study included a small number of donors, the genetic and exposure-history diversity represented was limited. Only blood was sampled, and tissue TCR repertoires likely differ from those in blood.

In regard to this clone: This receptor's antigen is unknown. Base qualities are not provided; no much larger clone lies one nucleotide away.

Using the deep immunoSEQ assay, multiplex PCR amplified TCR CDR3 regions from genomic DNA. Genomic DNA extracted from each cell subset was distributed evenly over all wells of several immunoSEQ 96-well plates, and each plate served as one replicate. For sorted subsets, approximately 190 ng genomic DNA, equal to about 30,000 T cell genomes, was loaded into each replicate PCR. The purified libraries were quantified using a Qubit 3.0 fluorometer, sized with a Bioanalyzer 2100, and then quantified again using the KAPA Library Quantification kit. Every immunoSEQ 96-well plate was sequenced on a separate single-read 150-cycle Illumina NextSeq 550 flow cell. The study's own analysis went as follows. The immunoSEQ output contained only junctional sequences without quality scores, so filtering could not match that applied to full-length reads. Sequences were annotated with PyIR, a Python wrapper for IgBLAST v1.9, and V/J genes and CDR3 were assigned using IMGT germline references. Reads were removed for weak V/J assignments (E-value above 1e-6), missing CDR3, stop codons, out-of-frame junctions, or ambiguous translated residues. A V3J clonotype was defined by an identical inferred V gene, J gene, and CDR3 amino acid sequence. Percentage overlap between repertoires was calculated by dividing the number of shared unique clonotypes by the size of the smaller repertoire. Repertoire richness was assessed with RTK rarefaction, the Chao1 estimator, and Recon v2.1 estimates of unobserved clonotypes. OLGA was used to compute generation probabilities for all TCRbeta clonotypes that the gDNA method yielded from four donors. TCRdb provides this immuneACCESS table in a form limited to in-frame rearrangements. Some clones are lacking; in checked studies, under half of them reflect an unresolved V gene, and why the rest are absent is not known. The V and J calls and clone size are taken from that table; D and trimming were inferred from the DNA. The sample has some 2,500,000 clones on record, roughly 92% of them singletons. The ten largest clones capture around 0.35% of the sample.

This receptor was obtained from a man between 18 and 29 years old in good health. Some clones in this sample may be carry-over from other donors' samples. The sample was naive CD4+ T cells from PBMCs. This specimen's cell subset or site label, interpreted: CD45RA+ positively selected. The chain links TRBV5-1 with TRBJ2-3; 6 matching bases give a weak D call of TRBD1. Here is the DNA: TGCGCCAGCAGCGATGCAACAGGGTGGGCAGATACGCAGTATTTT. Translated, this gives CASSDATGWADTQYF. The full variable domain, with segments outside the CDR3 supplied by the reference TRBV5-1 and TRBJ2-3 proteins, appears as KAGVTQTPRYLIKTRGQQVTLSCSPISGHRSVSWYQQTPGQGLQFLFEYFSETQRNKGNFPGRFSGRQFSNSRSEMNVSTLELGDSALYLCASSDATGWADTQYFGPGTRLTVL.